The 27 T cell receptor beta chains below come from one sample, sequenced in a study of human T cells and chemical hapten exposure (dated by TCRdb to about 2021). Library preparation was by RACE. The data were produced on a NextSeq 500. TCRdb trimmed public reads at Q25 via fastp, called clones via MiXCR and kept in-frame beta chains. Each entry is one CDR3 protein sequence, shown with its most common DNA and genes. Here the sample has 300,000 to 450,000 distinct CDR3 sequences; 4.5% to 7% occur a single time. About 8.2% of the sample goes to the ten largest clones. This specimen's time point label, per the study, means: pre-sensitization, week 0. Reading the label with the study, this specimen's treatment or condition is: therapeutic diphenylcyclopropenone sensitization with weekly scalp DPC. The material sequenced was whole blood, taken in connection with sensitization to the hapten diphenylcyclopropenone (DPC). The origin of the receptors is a woman aged 18-29 years with alopecia areata. Some clones in this sample may be carry-over from other donors' samples.

This clonotype came up a few times. This chain connects TRBV6-2 or TRBV6-3 to TRBJ1-5; D unresolved. V gave up 1 base and J gave up 1 base, with 11 bases separating them. The CDR3 totals 16 residues. Germline V gives CDR1 MNHEY, CDR2 SVGEGT. The CDR3 spells CASSYLKFGSNQPQHF. The CDR3 DNA sequence: TGTGCCAGCAGTTACTTGAAGTTCGGAAGCAATCAGCCCCAGCATTTT.

This clonotype was recorded many times. The CDR3 spells CASSVRRERDTQYF. CDR3 DNA sequence: TGTGCCAGCAGCGTGAGGAGGGAACGGGATACGCAGTATTTT. The V and J genes are TRBV9 and TRBJ2-3, with a possible D match to TRBD2 (6 bases). Germline CDR1 SGDLS, CDR2 YYNGEE. This CDR3 has 14 residues. V was clipped by 2 bases and J by 6 bases, with 13 bases between them. Using reference TRBV9 and TRBJ2-3 for the parts outside the CDR3, the full variable domain is DSGVTQTPKHLITATGQRVTLRCSPRSGDLSVYWYQQSLDQGLQFLIQYYNGEERAKGNILERFSAQQFPDLHSELNLSSLELGDSALYFCASSVRRERDTQYFGPGTRLTVL.

This clonotype came up a few times. The gene calls are TRBV7-2 and TRBJ2-7, with TRBD2 matching 7 bases. With V trimmed by 4 bases and J by 4 bases, 10 bases remained unmatched. This CDR3 comprises 15 residues. Germline V lookup: CDR1 SGHTA, CDR2 FQGNSA. The CDR3 loop reads CASSSSGASLYEQYF. The CDR3 DNA is TGTGCCAGCAGCTCCAGCGGGGCGAGCCTGTACGAGCAGTACTTC. The complete variable domain, with remaining parts taken from reference TRBV7-2 and TRBJ2-7, reads GAGVSQSPSNKVTEKGKDVELRCDPISGHTALYWYRQSLGQGLEFLIYFQGNSAPDKSGLPSDRFSAERTGGSVSTLTIQRTQQEDSAVYLCASSSSGASLYEQYFGPGTRLTVT.

In the case of this clonotype: A read error may be the cause here, since a much bigger clone is one base away. The J gene is TRBJ2-3, the V gene TRBV19; no firm D call. This CDR3 comprises 16 residues. Germline V gives CDR1 LNHDA, CDR2 SQIVND (reference sequence). CDR3 protein: CDSSIVTGLATDTQYF. The CDR3 DNA is TGTGACAGTAGTATAGTCACCGGGCTTGCCACAGATACGCAGTATTTT.

This clonotype was counted ten times or more. This chain joins TRBV12-3 or TRBV12-4 and TRBJ2-1, with 11 bases aligning to TRBD2. This CDR3 contains 16 residues. V dropped 1 base and J dropped 8; count of bases not matched to a gene: 7. CDR3 protein: CASSLGSGGAIDEQFF. The CDR3 DNA reads as TGTGCCAGCAGTTTAGGTAGCGGGGGGGCAATCGATGAGCAGTTCTTC.

This clonotype was seen only a few times. This chain uses TRBV7-9 with TRBJ1-2, with 9 bases lining up with TRBD1. This CDR3 is 14 amino acids long. Germline loops: CDR1 SEHNR, CDR2 FQNEAQ (reference sequence). Trimming took 5 bases from V and 4 from J; bases not matched to a gene: 5. The CDR3 nucleotides are TGTGCCAGCAGCCTGGACAGGGGTATCTATGGCTACACCTTC. Encoded protein: CASSLDRGIYGYTF. The whole variable domain, remainder taken from reference TRBV7-9 and TRBJ1-2, is DTGVSQNPRHKITKRGQNVTFRCDPISEHNRLYWYRQTLGQGPEFLTYFQNEAQLEKSRLLSDRFSAERPKGSFSTLEIQRTEQGDSAMYLCASSLDRGIYGYTFGSGTRLTVV.

The chain combines TRBV5-5 with TRBJ1-4; D may be TRBD1 (5 bases). CDR1 and CDR2 from the germline V gene are SGHKS and YYEKEE (reference sequence). The CDR3 is made up of 16 amino acids. V shed 3 bases and J shed 4 bases, with 16 bases lying between them. The CDR3 reads CASSSTVGSLNEKLFF. In DNA form, the CDR3 reads TGTGCCAGCAGCTCGACAGTGGGGAGCCTTAATGAAAAACTGTTTTTT.

This clonotype occurred a few times. This chain uses TRBV24-1 with TRBJ1-2, with D unclear. The CDR3 totals 12 residues. The germline V gene has CDR1 KGHDR and CDR2 SFDVKD. Trimming removed 4 bases at V and 4 bases at J, with 6 bases between. The chain's CDR3 is CATSDFSYGYTF. The CDR3 DNA sequence: TGTGCCACCAGTGACTTTTCCTATGGCTACACCTTC.

The J gene is TRBJ2-7, the V gene TRBV5-1; D is perhaps TRBD1 (6 bases). Per germline, CDR1 SGHRS and CDR2 YFSETQ. This CDR3 has 13 residues. The V gene lost 1 base and the J gene lost 7 bases, with 12 bases spanning the gap. The DNA for the CDR3 is TGCGCCAGCAGCTTGATGGGGGCGCGTGAGCAGTACTTC. Translation gives CASSLMGAREQYF.

This clonotype was counted between two and nine times. V usage is TRBV7-3 and J usage is TRBJ2-1, with 8 bases aligning to TRBD2. This CDR3 contains 16 residues. The junction had 9 bases not matched to a gene; V was cut back by 2 bases and J by 6 bases. Germline CDR1 is SGHTA and CDR2 is FQGTGA. The CDR3 spells CASSLAGGPSPNEQFF. The CDR3 DNA reads as TGTGCCAGCAGCTTAGCGGGGGGACCCAGCCCCAATGAGCAGTTCTTC.

This clonotype showed up many times. This rearrangement joins TRBV29-1 to TRBJ2-5; D is ambiguous. The CDR3 is 10 residues long. V lost 4 bases, J lost 5 bases, and 5 bases lay in between. The germline CDR1 and CDR2 sequences are SQVTM and ANQGSEA. The chain's CDR3 is CSVARETQYF. The CDR3 bases are TGCAGCGTTGCGAGGGAGACCCAGTACTTC. Based on the CDR3 plus reference TRBV29-1 and TRBJ2-5, the full variable domain is SAVISQKPSRDICQRGTSLTIQCQVDSQVTMMFWYRQQPGQSLTLIATANQGSEATYESGFVIDKFPISRPNLTFSTLTVSNMSPEDSSIYLCSVARETQYFGPGTRLLVL.

This clonotype was counted a few times. The rearrangement joins TRBV7-2 to TRBJ2-6; 8 nucleotides align to TRBD1. CDR1 SGHTA and CDR2 FQGNSA come from the germline V gene. Losses at the gene ends were 1 base for V and 0 bases for J; bases not matched to a gene: 2. The CDR3 spans 17 residues. CDR3 sequence reads: CASSLGQGLSGANVLTF. The CDR3 DNA sequence: TGTGCCAGCAGCTTAGGACAGGGGCTCTCTGGGGCCAACGTCCTGACTTTC. The full variable domain, its missing parts supplied by reference TRBV7-2 and TRBJ2-6, is GAGVSQSPSNKVTEKGKDVELRCDPISGHTALYWYRQSLGQGLEFLIYFQGNSAPDKSGLPSDRFSAERTGGSVSTLTIQRTQQEDSAVYLCASSLGQGLSGANVLTFGAGSRLTVL.

The chain employs TRBV6-6 and TRBJ1-2; D not resolved. The CDR3 sequence is 15 residues long. V was trimmed by 4 bases and J by 0 bases, leaving 12 bases between them. From germline, CDR1 is MNHNY and CDR2 SVGAGI (reference sequence). The CDR3 spells CASSSRTDTNYGYTF. The CDR3 bases are TGTGCCAGCAGTTCCCGGACGGATACTAACTATGGCTACACCTTC.

This clonotype was seen more than once but under ten times. The CDR3 sequence is CASSYSDRANTEAFF. The CDR3 DNA follows: TGTGCCAGCAGTTACTCAGACAGGGCCAACACTGAAGCTTTCTTT. The J gene is TRBJ1-1, the V gene TRBV6-2 or TRBV6-3; 7 positions agree with TRBD1. Germline CDR1 is MNHEY and CDR2 is SVGEGT. V lost 0 bases and J lost 2; bases outside the gene matches: 3. This CDR3 has 15 amino acids.

CDR3 bases: TGTGCCAGCAGCCAGACGGAGGGGCGCGGGCCCCAGCATTTT. This translates into CASSQTEGRGPQHF. V and J are TRBV3-1 and TRBJ1-5; D may be TRBD1 (5 bases). This CDR3 is built from 14 residues. The germline V gene has CDR1 LGHDT and CDR2 YNNKEL (reference sequence). Deletions cut 3 bases from V and 9 bases from J, with 15 bases between.

This clonotype has a handful of counts. The V call is TRBV29-1, the J call TRBJ1-2; D possibly corresponds to TRBD1 (5 bases). The CDR3 has 11 amino acids. Trimming shortened V by 7 bases and J by 8 bases, and 14 bases separated the two germline ends. Germline CDR1 and CDR2: SQVTM and ANQGSEA. CDR3 sequence reads: CSGAGVEGYTF. The CDR3 DNA sequence: TGCAGCGGAGCGGGGGTCGAAGGCTACACCTTC.

In this sample, this clonotype turned up many times. The chain has TRBV28 and TRBJ1-2, with D perhaps TRBD1 (5 bases). CDR3 length: 13 residues. With 2 bases removed from V and 7 bases from J, the gap between germline ends came to 11 bases. The germline gives CDR1 MDHEN, CDR2 SYDVKM. DNA of the CDR3: TGTGCCAGCAGTTTAGGCAGGGACGCTGGCTACACCTTC. This translates into CASSLGRDAGYTF.

This clonotype was picked up many times. V is TRBV7-6 and J is TRBJ2-3; D is perhaps TRBD1 (5 bases). CDR3 length: 16 residues. V lost 5 bases to trimming and J lost 4 bases, with 19 bases between them. The germline V gene encodes CDR1 SGHVS and CDR2 FNYEAQ. In DNA form, the CDR3 reads TGTGCCAGCAGCCTAATATCAGGGAATAAAGCAGATACGCAGTATTTT. Residues: CASSLISGNKADTQYF.

This clonotype appeared many times. The V and J genes are TRBV10-3 and TRBJ1-3; possible D gene TRBD1, 5 bases. The V end was cut by 4 bases, the J end by 0 bases, with 13 bases between. This CDR3 contains 16 residues. Germline-derived CDR1 and CDR2 are ENHRY and SYGVKD. The CDR3 region has the DNA TGTGCCATCAGTGGAGACAGCAGACCCTCTGGAAACACCATATATTTT. Its protein is CAISGDSRPSGNTIYF.

J is TRBJ1-2 and V is TRBV6-5; no definite D call. The V end lost 6 bases, the J end lost 3 bases, and 5 bases lay between the germline ends. Germline CDR1 is MNHEY and CDR2 is SVGAGI. The CDR3 sequence is 11 residues long. The CDR3: CASRRHYGYTF. The CDR3 region has the DNA TGTGCCAGCAGGCGCCACTATGGCTACACCTTC.

The sample holds many counts of this clonotype. The chain joins TRBV29-1 to TRBJ2-3; TRBD1 might be the D (6 bases). The CDR3 totals 15 residues. V was pared by 4 bases and J by 1 base, with 15 bases between. The germline gives CDR1 SQVTM, CDR2 ANQGSEA. The CDR3 region has the DNA TGCAGCGTTGGCAGGGGAAGGGGCGGCACAGATACGCAGTATTTT. Translation gives CSVGRGRGGTDTQYF.

The CDR3 region has the DNA TGCAGCGTTGAACAGGCCACTGAAGCTTTCTTT. Its translation is CSVEQATEAFF. The chain couples TRBV29-1 to TRBJ1-1; D is unclear. Trimming stripped 2 bases from V and 4 bases from J, with 5 bases between. Looked up from germline, CDR1 is SQVTM and CDR2 is ANQGSEA. The CDR3 sequence is 11 residues long.

This clonotype showed up many times. The chain uses TRBV4-1 and TRBJ2-5, with D perhaps TRBD2 (6 bases). V was pared by 4 bases and J by 5 bases, with 23 bases between. In germline, CDR1 is MGHRA, CDR2 YSYEKL. This CDR3 is built from 17 residues. The CDR3 is CASSPPRRLDPTETQYF. In DNA form, the CDR3 reads TGCGCCAGCAGCCCTCCACGAAGACTAGACCCAACGGAGACCCAGTACTTC.

This clonotype was seen repeatedly, ten times or more. The chain joins TRBV20-1 to TRBJ2-2; D is possibly TRBD2 (5 bases). Between the trimmed V and J ends, which lost 6 bases and 5 bases, there was a span of 16 bases. Germline CDR1 is DFQATT and CDR2 is SNEGSKA (reference sequence). The CDR3 length is 14 residues. The CDR3 is CSALPGLQTGELFF. DNA for the CDR3: TGCAGTGCCCTCCCCGGACTGCAGACCGGGGAGCTGTTTTTT.

This clonotype was counted only a few times. The V call is TRBV13, the J call TRBJ2-7; D remains ambiguous. This CDR3 comprises 13 residues. The germline V and J ends were trimmed by 5 bases and 3 bases, with 11 bases remaining between them. CDR1 PRHDT and CDR2 FYEKMQ come from the germline V gene (reference sequence). The DNA for the CDR3 is TGTGCCAGCAGCACGCGCCCGGGCTACGAGCAGTACTTC. Protein product: CASSTRPGYEQYF.

This clonotype was observed a few times. The rearrangement uses TRBV28 and TRBJ1-6; no definite D call. The CDR3 spans 14 residues. The germline V gene encodes CDR1 MDHEN and CDR2 SYDVKM. Trimming shortened V by 7 bases and J by 7 bases, and 14 bases separated the two germline ends. CDR3 protein: CASNQVFGNSPLHF. CDR3 DNA sequence: TGTGCCAGCAATCAAGTGTTCGGGAATTCACCCCTCCACTTT.

This clonotype has ten or more counts. The CDR3 DNA reads as TGTGCTAGTGGTTTGGTACTGGAGACAGTCTCCAATCAGCCCCAGCATTTT. Its protein product is CASGLVLETVSNQPQHF. This sequence joins TRBV12-5 and TRBJ1-5, with D possibly matching TRBD1 (5 bases). The germline CDR1 and CDR2 sequences are LGHNT and FRNRAP. The CDR3 extends over 17 amino acids. V lost 0 bases to trimming and J lost 3 bases, with 15 bases between them.